Below, 21 T cell receptor beta chains from the same sample are listed, as sequenced in a study of cytomegalovirus exposure and HLA in healthy donors. Libraries were prepared by immunoSEQ multiplex PCR; TCRdb keeps only in-frame clonotypes and omits some of them. The top ten hold 1.7% of the sample, which has roughly 50,000 clones, 90% to 95% seen once. The sample comprised PBMCs. These TCRs come from a young woman in good health and CMV-seropositive.

This chain connects TRBV10-3 to TRBJ2-5; D is unresolved. CDR3 length: 11 residues. The germline CDR1 and CDR2 sequences are ENHRY and SYGVKD. Trimming took off 2 bases at V and 5 bases at J, with 3 bases between the two ends. The CDR3 region has the DNA TGTGCCATCAGTGAGGCGGAGACCCAGTACTTC. The encoded protein is CAISEAETQYF.

The rearrangement joins TRBV21-1 to TRBJ1-5; the table assigns TRBD1, which was not confirmed against the DNA. TRBV21-1 is a pseudogene locus. The CDR3 consists of 17 residues. CDR3 coding DNA: TGTGCCAGCGATCGATCCGGACATAAATATAGCAATCAGCCCCAGCATTTT. Amino acid sequence: CASDRSGHKYSNQPQHF.

The chain's CDR3 is CASEGTGGIYEQYF. For the CDR3, the DNA is TGTGCCAGCGAGGGGACAGGGGGAATCTACGAGCAGTACTTC. V is TRBV5-6 and J is TRBJ2-7; 11 bases line up with TRBD1. The V and J ends lost 7 bases and 3 bases, in that order; junction bases with no gene match: 6. This CDR3 contains 14 residues. The germline V gene encodes CDR1 SGHDT and CDR2 YYEEEE.

The chain uses TRBV5-1 and TRBJ2-1; TRBD2 agrees at 7 bases. This CDR3 region has 15 residues. Germline CDR1 SGHRS, CDR2 YFSETQ. V was clipped by 2 bases and J by 0 bases; unmatched bases: 2. CDR3 DNA sequence: TGCGCCAGCAGCTTAAGCGGGGTCTCCTACAATGAGCAGTTCTTC. Translation: CASSLSGVSYNEQFF.

The genes are TRBV5-1 and TRBJ2-5, with no clear D. The germline V gene encodes CDR1 SGHRS and CDR2 YFSETQ. The CDR3 has 14 amino acids. The V and J ends lost 4 bases and 6 bases respectively, with 16 bases between them. Here the CDR3 reads CASSPPNGMQTQYF. In DNA form, the CDR3 reads TGCGCCAGCAGCCCCCCCAACGGTATGCAGACCCAGTACTTC.

V gene TRBV7-9 combines with J gene TRBJ1-2, with D maybe TRBD1 (6 bases). In germline, CDR1 is SEHNR, CDR2 FQNEAQ (reference sequence). V was cut by 1 base and J by 3 bases, with 9 bases left in between. The CDR3 extends over 14 amino acids. CDR3 in amino acids: CASSLDRVDYGYTF. The CDR3 DNA is TGTGCCAGCAGCTTAGACAGGGTTGACTATGGCTACACCTTC.

This clone was seen only a few times. The rearrangement uses TRBV15 and TRBJ2-3; the D gene is possibly TRBD2 (5 bases). The V gene lost 0 bases and the J gene lost 4 bases, with 11 bases spanning the gap. The CDR3 sequence is 15 residues long. The germline V gene encodes CDR1 LNHNV and CDR2 YYDKDF (reference sequence). Here the CDR3 reads CATSRDTSMPDTQYF. Here the CDR3 DNA reads TGTGCCACCAGCAGAGATACTAGTATGCCAGATACGCAGTATTTT. Complete variable domain (other parts from reference TRBV15 and TRBJ2-3): DAMVIQNPRYQVTQFGKPVTLSCSQTLNHNVMYWYQQKSSQAPKLLFHYYDKDFNNEADTPDNFQSRRPNTSFCFLDIRSPGLGDTAMYLCATSRDTSMPDTQYFGPGTRLTVL.

This rearrangement joins TRBV13 to TRBJ2-3; 9 bases are a match to TRBD1. Trimming removed 5 bases from V and 4 bases from J; junction bases left unmatched: 7. CDR1 and CDR2 from the germline V gene are PRHDT and FYEKMQ (reference sequence). The length of the CDR3 is 15 residues. The CDR3 reads CASSDGQGKADTQYF. CDR3 bases: TGTGCCAGCAGCGACGGACAGGGGAAGGCAGATACGCAGTATTTT. The variable domain in full, completed from reference TRBV13 and TRBJ2-3, reads AAGVIQSPRHLIKEKRETATLKCYPIPRHDTVYWYQQGPGQDPQFLISFYEKMQSDKGSIPDRFSAQQFSDYHSELNMSSLELGDSALYFCASSDGQGKADTQYFGPGTRLTVL.

V is TRBV5-1 and J is TRBJ1-1, with D possibly TRBD1 on 6 matching bases. This CDR3 comprises 16 residues. V lost 0 bases and J lost 1, with 13 bases in between. Germline-derived CDR1 and CDR2 are SGHRS and YFSETQ. The CDR3 here is CASSLGETGGNTEAFF. CDR3 bases: TGCGCCAGCAGCTTGGGGGAGACAGGTGGGAACACTGAAGCTTTCTTT.

The J gene is TRBJ1-3, the V gene TRBV30; weak D call: TRBD1 (6 bases). The germline gives CDR1 GTSNPN, CDR2 SVGIG (reference sequence). The CDR3 extends over 13 amino acids. Trimming left V 3 bases short and J 9 bases short, with 15 bases between. The CDR3 loop is CAWSPTGGATIYF. CDR3 in DNA: TGTGCCTGGAGCCCGACAGGAGGAGCCACCATATATTTT.

The chain uses TRBV27 and TRBJ1-5; no definite D call. Trimming stripped 1 base from V and 2 bases from J, with 15 bases between. Germline-derived CDR1 and CDR2 are MNHEY and SMNVEV (reference sequence). The CDR3 runs to 17 residues. The CDR3 bases are TGTGCCAGCAGTTTATTCTACGCACCAATGGGCAATCAGCCCCAGCATTTT. Residues: CASSLFYAPMGNQPQHF.

The chain has TRBV18 and TRBJ1-6, with 7 positions matching TRBD1. The CDR3 is made up of 17 amino acids. V lost 2 bases and J lost 5; bases outside the gene matches: 9. The germline gives CDR1 KGHSH, CDR2 LQKENI. The CDR3 region is CASSPNIRQGDNSPLHF. The DNA for the CDR3 is TGTGCCAGCTCACCAAATATCCGACAGGGAGATAATTCACCCCTCCACTTT.

The rearrangement joins TRBV7-9 to TRBJ2-7, with 7 bases identical to TRBD2. Germline V gene lookup returns CDR1 SEHNR and CDR2 FQNEAQ (reference sequence). The ends lost 2 bases at V and 2 bases at J; junction bases unmatched: 6. The CDR3 spans 15 residues. The CDR3: CASSLPYAGAYEQYF. CDR3 nucleotide sequence: TGTGCCAGCAGCTTACCATACGCGGGGGCCTACGAGCAGTACTTC.

The V and J genes are TRBV9 and TRBJ2-1; 10 nucleotides agree with TRBD1. This CDR3 contains 15 residues. V lost 4 bases, J lost 4 bases, and 5 bases stayed unmatched. CDR1 and CDR2 from the germline V gene are SGDLS and YYNGEE. The CDR3 DNA is TGTGCCAGCAGCCCGGGACAGGGGAGGTACAATGAGCAGTTCTTC. Translating it yields CASSPGQGRYNEQFF.

The V call is TRBV5-1, the J call TRBJ1-1, with TRBD1 as a possible D gene (5 bases). Per the germline V gene, CDR1 is SGHRS and CDR2 is YFSETQ. The CDR3 has 14 amino acids. V was clipped by 6 bases and J by 4 bases, with 16 bases between them. The CDR3 spells CASIAGEVGTEAFF. In DNA form, the CDR3 reads TGCGCCAGCATCGCGGGGGAAGTAGGCACTGAAGCTTTCTTT.

V gene TRBV7-6 combines with J gene TRBJ2-6, with D perhaps matching TRBD1 (6 bases). V was shortened by 6 bases and J by 4 bases, with 19 bases between the two germline ends. CDR3 length: 17 residues. Germline loops: CDR1 SGHVS, CDR2 FNYEAQ. The CDR3 nucleotides are TGTGCCAGCAGTCCCAAAGTCCCAGGGGACGGGGCCAACGTCCTGACTTTC. This sequence encodes CASSPKVPGDGANVLTF.

The DNA for the CDR3 is TGTGCCAGCAGCTCTCGGACAGGGTGGAACACTGAAGCTTTCTTT. As protein: CASSSRTGWNTEAFF. The chain uses TRBV9 and TRBJ1-1; 8 nucleotides agree with TRBD1. This CDR3 has 15 residues. Germline lookup yields CDR1 SGDLS and CDR2 YYNGEE. V lost 4 bases to trimming and J lost 1 base; unmatched junction nucleotides: 6.

The chain has TRBV6-1 and TRBJ2-7, with TRBD1 identical over 7 bases. This CDR3 spans 13 amino acids. With 6 bases clipped from V and 3 bases from J, the junction kept 5 bases outside the gene matches. CDR1 and CDR2 (germline): MNHNS, SASEGT. The CDR3 region has the DNA TGTGCCAGCAGAGGACAGGCCTACTACGAGCAGTACTTC. Amino acid sequence: CASRGQAYYEQYF.

The CDR3 DNA follows: TGTGCCAGCAGCTCCGGGACAGCTTCCTACGAGCAGTACTTC. Its translation: CASSSGTASYEQYF. The chain has TRBV7-9 and TRBJ2-7; 7 bases align to TRBD1. This CDR3 is built from 14 residues. Losses at the gene ends were 4 bases for V and 1 base for J; bases not matched to a gene: 4. Per germline, CDR1 SEHNR and CDR2 FQNEAQ (reference sequence).

The count of this clone is one. The V call is TRBV14, the J call TRBJ2-6, with D perhaps TRBD1 (6 bases). The V and J ends lost 5 bases and 1 base respectively, with 12 bases between them. CDR1 and CDR2 (germline): SGHDN, FVKESK. The CDR3 spans 16 residues. The CDR3 DNA follows: TGTGCCAGCAGCTGGGCAGGGGCTTCTGGGGCCAACGTCCTGACTTTC. This encodes CASSWAGASGANVLTF.

This clone was recorded once. V is TRBV11-2 and J is TRBJ2-7, with D unresolved. V was shortened by 5 bases and J by 5 bases, with 10 bases between the two germline ends. The germline V gene has CDR1 SGHAT and CDR2 FQNNGV. The CDR3 runs to 12 residues. The CDR3 DNA reads TGTGCCAGCAGCCCCTACCTAGACGAGCAGTACTTC. It yields the protein CASSPYLDEQYF.